The 26 T cell receptor beta chains in this list originate from one sample, sequenced in a study of tumor-infiltrating lymphocytes in oesophageal squamous cell carcinoma. In TCRdb, the PCR reads were re-called with MiXCR into one record per CDR3 protein. Of 3,000 to 3,500 distinct CDR3 sequences listed, roughly a sixth are singletons. Input material: esophageal tumor tissue. These receptors were taken from a male donor with esophageal squamous cell carcinoma.

This clonotype counts as medium-sized. The V and J genes are TRBV28 and TRBJ1-1; D is uncertain. Germline V CDR1 and CDR2: MDHEN, SYDVKM. Trimming took off 6 bases at V and 0 bases at J, with 14 bases between the two ends. This CDR3 contains 15 residues. CDR3 nucleotides: TGTGCCAGCAGACCATACTATACGGTGAACACTGAAGCTTTCTTT. Protein product: CASRPYYTVNTEAFF.

This clonotype was picked up many times. V usage is TRBV9 and J usage is TRBJ1-1; no clear D. Germline V gene lookup returns CDR1 SGDLS and CDR2 YYNGEE. With 0 bases removed from V and 5 bases from J, the gap between germline ends came to 8 bases. The CDR3 sequence is 13 residues long. The DNA of the CDR3 is TGTGCCAGCAGCGTAGAAGGGAGGACTGAAGCTTTCTTT. It codes for CASSVEGRTEAFF.

This clonotype is medium-sized by share. The genes are TRBV6-1 and TRBJ2-5; D possibly corresponds to TRBD2 (7 bases). Germline V CDR1 and CDR2: MNHNS, SASEGT. V gave up 3 bases and J gave up 3 bases, with 17 bases separating them. The CDR3 loop spans 16 amino acids. The CDR3 nucleotides are TGTGCCAGCAGTGAGTTGGGGGGGACATTTAAAGAGACCCAGTACTTC. Amino acid sequence: CASSELGGTFKETQYF.

In its sample, this clonotype was seen many times. Since a much larger clone is just one base distant, this may be a read error. The rearrangement uses TRBV7-9 and TRBJ2-3; the D call may be TRBD1 or TRBD2 (5 bases each). Trimming stripped 5 bases from V and 14 bases from J, with 26 bases between. The CDR3 runs to 15 residues. The germline V gene encodes CDR1 SEHNR and CDR2 FQNEAQ (reference sequence). CDR3 nucleotide sequence: TGTGCCAGCAGCAAACAGGTCTCGAACACCGGGGAGCTGTATTTT. It translates to CASSKQVSNTGELYF.

The table lists this clonotype with many counts. The V gene is TRBV3-1, the J gene TRBJ2-2; the D gene is possibly TRBD1 (6 bases). Deletions cut 4 bases from V and 5 bases from J, with 11 bases between. This CDR3 is 14 amino acids long. Germline CDR1 LGHDT, CDR2 YNNKEL (reference sequence). This CDR3 reads CASSPTGRTGELFF. The CDR3 nucleotides read TGTGCCAGCAGCCCCACAGGGAGAACCGGGGAGCTGTTTTTT.

This clonotype was seen more than once but under ten times. The CDR3 loop is CASSIQTADLSGYTF. The CDR3 DNA follows: TGTGCCAGCAGCATCCAGACCGCGGACTTAAGTGGCTACACCTTC. The rearrangement uses TRBV9 and TRBJ1-2, with unresolved D. Germline V gene data show CDR1 as SGDLS and CDR2 as YYNGEE. Deletions cut 4 bases from V and 7 bases from J, with 20 bases between. This CDR3 is built from 15 residues.

This clonotype is labeled as medium-sized (0.01 to 0.1%). This chain links TRBV11-1 with TRBJ1-2; D is unresolved. This CDR3 is built from 15 residues. Trimming stripped 5 bases from V and 5 bases from J, with 18 bases between. Germline V gene data show CDR1 as SGHAT and CDR2 as FQDESV (reference sequence). CDR3 nucleotide sequence: TGTGCCAGCAGCCCTTGGACCCCGGCGGGGTATGGCTACACCTTC. Encoded protein: CASSPWTPAGYGYTF. The full variable domain, rest sourced from reference TRBV11-1 and TRBJ1-2, is EAEVAQSPRYKITEKSQAVAFWCDPISGHATLYWYRQILGQGPELLVQFQDESVVDDSQLPKDRFSAERLKGVDSTLKIQPAELGDSAMYLCASSPWTPAGYGYTFGSGTRLTVV.

By share, this clonotype counts as large. The chain carries TRBV7-8 and TRBJ2-7, with D maybe TRBD1 (6 bases). Trimming pared 1 base from V and 0 bases from J, leaving 13 bases between. From germline, CDR1 is SGHVS and CDR2 FQNEAQ. The CDR3 covers 16 residues. The CDR3 DNA reads as TGTGCCAGCAGCTTAGAGGCAGGGGCTTTCTCCTACGAGCAGTACTTC. Translation gives CASSLEAGAFSYEQYF. Full variable domain (remainder filled in from reference TRBV7-8 and TRBJ2-7): GAGVSQSPRYKVAKRGQDVALRCDPISGHVSLFWYQQALGQGPEFLTYFQNEAQLDKSGLPSDRFFAERPEGSVSTLKIQRTQQEDSAVYLCASSLEAGAFSYEQYFGPGTRLTVT.

This clonotype is termed medium-sized. V and J are TRBV14 and TRBJ1-1, with D uncertain. The germline CDR1 and CDR2 sequences are SGHDN and FVKESK. The CDR3 is made up of 13 amino acids. The V end was cut by 1 base, the J end by 8 bases, with 11 bases between. CDR3 protein: CASSQANGGEAFF. CDR3 DNA sequence: TGTGCCAGCAGCCAAGCAAACGGTGGGGAAGCTTTCTTT.

By share of the sample, this clonotype is large. This chain links TRBV7-3 with TRBJ1-3, with D possibly being TRBD1 (5 bases). This CDR3 spans 14 amino acids. The germline V gene has CDR1 SGHTA and CDR2 FQGTGA. Trimming removed 0 bases from V and 2 bases from J, with 5 bases in between. CDR3 sequence: CASSLTGAGNTIYF. CDR3 DNA sequence: TGTGCCAGCAGCTTAACAGGGGCTGGAAACACCATATATTTT.

Many counts were recorded for this clonotype. The CDR3 bases are TGTGCCAGCAGTTACATAAGGCTAGGGGGACAGGGGGGCACTGAAGCTTTCTTT. It codes for CASSYIRLGGQGGTEAFF. The chain employs TRBV6-6 and TRBJ1-1, with 11 bases matching TRBD1. CDR3 length: 18 residues. J was trimmed by 4 bases and V by 2 bases; bases with no gene match: 12. Germline CDR1 MNHNY, CDR2 SVGAGI (reference sequence).

There are many counts of this clonotype. This may arise from a read error, as a much more abundant clone is one base away. The chain combines TRBV27 with TRBJ2-5; 9 positions match TRBD2. The CDR3 spans 12 residues. The germline V gene encodes CDR1 MNHEY and CDR2 SMNVEV (reference sequence). Trimming at V came to 7 bases and at J to 11 bases, leaving 8 bases not matched to a gene. In DNA form, the CDR3 reads TGTGCCAGCAAGCGGGGGGTTTATGAGCAGTACTTC. This codes for CASKRGVYEQYF.

At least ten counts were recorded for this clonotype. A read error is possible here, since a much larger clone lies one base away. The chain combines TRBV24-1 with TRBJ2-7; D remains ambiguous. CDR3 length equals 11 residues. CDR1 KGHDR and CDR2 SFDVKD come from the germline V gene. With 3 bases removed from V and 7 bases from J, the gap between germline ends came to 6 bases. CDR3 loop: CATSDGDEQYF. As DNA, the CDR3 is TGTGCCACCAGTGATGGCGATGAGCAGTACTTC.

The sample holds a few counts of this clonotype. This may arise from a read error, as a much more abundant clone is one base away. The V call is TRBV4-2, the J call TRBJ2-3, with TRBD2 matching 10 bases. Germline V gene data show CDR1 as LGHNA and CDR2 as YNFKEQ. The V segment lost 1 base and the J segment 14 bases; nucleotides outside the gene matches: 24. The CDR3 length is 19 residues. DNA for the CDR3: TGTGCCAGCAGCCAAGGGTCTTCTAGCGGGGGCCTGAACACCGGGGAGCTGTATTTT. It is translated as CASSQGSSSGGLNTGELYF.

This clonotype qualifies as medium-sized. The chain recombines TRBV19 with TRBJ2-5; a weak D match, TRBD1 (6 bases). V shed 7 bases and J shed 1 base, with 10 bases lying between them. Germline V gene sequence: CDR1 LNHDA, CDR2 SQIVND (reference sequence). The CDR3 spans 13 residues. The CDR3 region is CASTPTGQETQYF. In DNA, the CDR3 is TGTGCCAGTACTCCGACAGGCCAAGAGACCCAGTACTTC.

Notes on this clonotype: No conserved phenylalanine or tryptophan ends this CDR3, so it is likely a read error. The DNA is left out, because the CDR3 cannot be placed on it with certainty; the CDR3 is given as TCRdb lists it. The genes are TRBV12-3 or TRBV12-4 and TRBJ2-5; the D call TRBD1 from the table was never checked on the DNA. The CDR3 is made up of 15 amino acids, end residues included. The CDR3 protein is CASQETGNYGYTFGS.

J is TRBJ2-7 and V is TRBV6-4, with 9 bases lining up with TRBD1. CDR3 length equals 15 residues. The germline CDR1 and CDR2 sequences are MRHNA and SNTAGT. J gave up 6 bases and V 4 bases, and 10 bases lay outside the gene matches. The CDR3 loop is CASSASPDRGSEQYF. Written as DNA, the CDR3 is TGTGCCAGCAGTGCCTCTCCGGACAGGGGATCCGAGCAGTACTTC.

This clonotype is deemed large. The chain is built from TRBV7-2 and TRBJ2-5; 10 bases map to TRBD1. Germline V gene sequence: CDR1 SGHTA, CDR2 FQGNSA. V was clipped by 6 bases and J by 5 bases; unmatched bases: 12. This CDR3 is 16 amino acids long. The CDR3 sequence: CASSSDDRGLRETQYF. As DNA, the CDR3 is TGTGCCAGCAGTTCCGATGACAGGGGGCTTCGTGAGACCCAGTACTTC.

Ten or more counts support this clonotype. The V gene is TRBV11-2, the J gene TRBJ1-1; TRBD1 agrees at 11 bases. The CDR3 is 19 residues long. Germline trimming cut 2 bases from V and 1 base from J; bases unmatched to any gene: 12. Germline lookup yields CDR1 SGHAT and CDR2 FQNNGV. The CDR3 DNA reads as TGTGCCAGCAGCTTACTGGGGGGGACAGGGGGGCACTGGAACACTGAAGCTTTCTTT. It is translated as CASSLLGGTGGHWNTEAFF.

This sequence joins TRBV9 and TRBJ2-1; D call uncertain. The J call is in doubt because the DNA end fits TRBJ2-7 better. CDR1 and CDR2 (germline): SGDLS, YYNGEE. There are 15 residues in the CDR3. CDR3 in amino acids: CASSPQADVTYEQYF. The CDR3 DNA reads as TGTGCCAGCAGCCCCCAAGCAGACGTAACCTACGAGCAGTACTTC.

The CDR3 sequence is CASSLAGGASYGYTF. The CDR3 bases are TGTGCCAGCAGCTTAGCAGGGGGCGCCAGCTATGGCTACACCTTC. The chain employs TRBV7-2 and TRBJ1-2; 7 nucleotides match TRBD1. The CDR3 extends over 15 amino acids. Unmatched junction bases numbered 5, after V lost 0 bases and J lost 4 bases. Germline lookup yields CDR1 SGHTA and CDR2 FQGNSA.

The rearrangement uses TRBV29-1 and TRBJ2-1, with 8 bases aligning to TRBD2. The end of the DNA aligns better with TRBJ2-5, so the J call may be wrong. CDR1 and CDR2 from the germline V gene are SQVTM and ANQGSEA. The length of the CDR3 is 12 residues. The DNA of the CDR3 is TGCAGCGTATTAGCGGGGCAAGAGACCCAGTACTTC. It specifies CSVLAGQETQYF.

This clonotype is deemed large. The rearrangement links TRBV7-8 to TRBJ2-7, with D uncertain. Trimming took 1 base from V and 3 from J, leaving 7 bases between them. CDR3 length equals 13 residues. Germline-derived CDR1 and CDR2 are SGHVS and FQNEAQ. CDR3 region: CASSLVAGYEQYF. The DNA for the CDR3 is TGTGCCAGCAGCTTAGTGGCCGGCTACGAGCAGTACTTC.

Turning to this clonotype: A much bigger clone sits one base away, suggesting this may be a read error. J is TRBJ2-3 and V is TRBV5-3; 8 bases agree with TRBD2. TRBV5-3 qualifies as an ORF whose function is uncertain. This CDR3 comprises 13 residues. The CDR3 coding sequence is TGTGCCAGCAGCCCCCTTAGCGGGGATAGGCAGTATTTT. This gives the protein CASSPLSGDRQYF.

Notes on this clonotype: Lacking the conserved final phenylalanine or tryptophan, this CDR3 likely reflects a read error. The limits of the CDR3 on the DNA are not certain, so only TCRdb's listed CDR3 is given. The chain has TRBV7-2 and TRBJ2-6; TRBD2 was called by the table and not checked on the DNA. The V gene's germline CDR1 is SGHTA and CDR2 FQGNSA. Including both end residues, the CDR3 is 17 amino acids long. The CDR3 loop is CASSGLATRQNIQYFGA.

With regard to this clonotype: Because it lacks the conserved phenylalanine or tryptophan at the end, this CDR3 is likely a read error. Because the CDR3's place on the DNA is in doubt, the DNA is left out and the CDR3 is given as listed by TCRdb. V usage is TRBV6-1 and J usage is TRBJ2-5; the table names TRBD1, a call not compared with the DNA. Germline CDR1 reads MNHNS; CDR2 reads SASEGT. The CDR3 length equals 17 residues, ends included. This CDR3 reads CASSHQGLFGYEQYFGN.